These 29 T cell receptor beta chains share one sample of origin, sequenced in a study of cytomegalovirus exposure and HLA in healthy donors. PCR involved 60 Vbeta and 13 Jbeta primers. The repertoire was sequenced with immunoSEQ multiplex PCR; TCRdb's copy has only in-frame clones and lacks some. The table records around 64,000 clones, 55% to 80% of them present only once. The sequenced material came from PBMCs. The receptors here all came from a woman in her forties or fifties in good health and CMV-seronegative.

Only a few counts were recorded for this clone. The V and J genes are TRBV4-2 and TRBJ1-2; TRBD1 aligns across 8 bases. J lost 8 bases, V lost 1 base, and 3 bases had no gene match. The CDR3 contains 13 residues. Per germline, CDR1 LGHNA and CDR2 YNFKEQ. CDR3 sequence (DNA): TGTGCCAGCAGCCAAGGACAGGGGTTCGGCTACACCTTC. This encodes CASSQGQGFGYTF.

This clone has a handful of counts. V usage is TRBV4-2 and J usage is TRBJ2-1; weak D call: TRBD2 (5 bases). Germline assignment: CDR1 LGHNA and CDR2 YNFKEQ. V was clipped by 8 bases and J by 8 bases, with 16 bases between them. The CDR3 has 13 amino acids. The chain's CDR3 is CASSPVTSYEQFF. For the CDR3, the DNA is TGTGCCAGCTCCCCGGTAACTAGTTATGAGCAGTTCTTC.

This sequence joins TRBV15 and TRBJ1-5; tentatively, D is TRBD1 (6 bases). The V and J ends lost 6 bases and 5 bases respectively, with 11 bases between them. The CDR3 totals 13 residues. Germline loops: CDR1 LNHNV, CDR2 YYDKDF (reference sequence). CDR3 sequence reads: CATRLQGYQPQHF. The CDR3 coding sequence is TGTGCCACCAGATTACAGGGCTATCAGCCCCAGCATTTT.

The chain carries TRBV18 and TRBJ2-1; D might be TRBD1 (5 bases). V lost 2 bases and J lost 7, with 18 bases in between. CDR1 and CDR2 from the germline V gene are KGHSH and LQKENI. CDR3 size: 16 residues. CDR3 region: CASSPFYNPKGNEQFF. The CDR3 DNA is TGTGCCAGCTCACCATTTTACAACCCTAAGGGGAATGAGCAGTTCTTC.

The chain combines TRBV7-9 with TRBJ1-2, with TRBD1 matching 8 bases. CDR3 length equals 15 residues. Germline CDR1 SEHNR, CDR2 FQNEAQ (reference sequence). Unmatched junction bases numbered 5, after V lost 1 base and J lost 4 bases. As DNA, the CDR3 is TGTGCCAGCAGCTTAGGGGGACAGGTGGGCTATGGCTACACCTTC. It encodes CASSLGGQVGYGYTF.

This clone has just one count. The V gene is TRBV15, the J gene TRBJ1-1; TRBD1 agrees at 8 bases. With 7 bases clipped from V and 4 bases from J, the junction kept 11 bases outside the gene matches. The CDR3 runs to 15 residues. Germline assignment: CDR1 LNHNV and CDR2 YYDKDF (reference sequence). The CDR3 reads CATTPRGQGGTEAFF. CDR3 in DNA: TGTGCCACCACCCCTCGAGGACAGGGAGGCACTGAAGCTTTCTTT.

The chain recombines TRBV19 with TRBJ2-7, with D perhaps TRBD1 (5 bases). V lost 4 bases and J 1 base, leaving 11 bases between the germline ends. This CDR3 is 14 amino acids long. Looked up from germline, CDR1 is LNHDA and CDR2 is SQIVND (reference sequence). CDR3 region: CASSSTAGSYEQYF. The CDR3 bases are TGTGCCAGTAGTAGTACGGCAGGGTCCTACGAGCAGTACTTC.

The rearrangement links TRBV5-4 to TRBJ1-2; a weak D match, TRBD1 (6 bases). The CDR3 length is 15 residues. Between the trimmed V and J ends, which lost 0 bases and 4 bases, there was a span of 13 bases. Germline CDR1 reads SGHNT; CDR2 reads YYREEE (reference sequence). In DNA form, the CDR3 reads TGTGCCAGCAGCTTGGGCGGGGGCTGGGGCTATGGCTACACCTTC. Translation: CASSLGGGWGYGYTF.

This clone occurred a few times. The J gene is TRBJ2-7, the V gene TRBV7-8, with 7 bases aligning to TRBD2. The length of the CDR3 is 14 residues. Germline V lookup: CDR1 SGHVS, CDR2 FQNEAQ. The ends lost 3 bases at V and 2 bases at J; junction bases unmatched: 4. DNA of the CDR3: TGTGCCAGCAGCTTTCTAGCGGAGACCTACGAGCAGTACTTC. Its protein product is CASSFLAETYEQYF.

This clone was counted a few times. The rearrangement joins TRBV5-1 to TRBJ2-5; no clear D. CDR3 length: 12 amino acids. CDR1 is SGHRS and CDR2 is YFSETQ in the germline V gene. Trimming stripped 2 bases from V and 4 bases from J, with 6 bases between. CDR3 in amino acids: CASSFYGETQYF. CDR3 in DNA: TGCGCCAGCAGCTTTTACGGAGAGACCCAGTACTTC.

The chain has TRBV6-6 and TRBJ1-2; D possibly corresponds to TRBD1 (5 bases). The CDR3 runs to 13 residues. The germline V and J ends were trimmed by 7 bases and 3 bases, with 12 bases remaining between them. Germline CDR1 reads MNHNY; CDR2 reads SVGAGI (reference sequence). Here the CDR3 reads CASTLTAYYGYTF. CDR3 coding DNA: TGTGCCAGCACCTTGACAGCCTACTATGGCTACACCTTC.

This chain joins TRBV5-4 and TRBJ1-2, with TRBD1 matching over 7 bases. Germline CDR1 SGHNT, CDR2 YYREEE (reference sequence). V shed 4 bases and J 7 bases; nucleotides not matched to a gene: 13. This CDR3 has 15 amino acids. CDR3 residues: CASSVPGQSAAGYTF. The CDR3 DNA reads TGTGCCAGCAGCGTTCCGGGACAGTCGGCTGCTGGCTACACCTTC.

The chain is built from TRBV5-1 and TRBJ1-4, with 8 bases aligning to TRBD1. J lost 3 bases, V lost 1 base, and 2 bases had no gene match. The CDR3 has 15 residues. Germline values: CDR1 SGHRS, CDR2 YFSETQ. CDR3 DNA: TGCGCCAGCAGCTTGTTGGGACAGGCTAATGAAAAACTGTTTTTT. This sequence encodes CASSLLGQANEKLFF.

The chain joins TRBV28 to TRBJ1-1; D possibly corresponds to TRBD1 (6 bases). Germline V gives CDR1 MDHEN, CDR2 SYDVKM. Trimming shortened V by 3 bases and J by 7 bases, and 15 bases separated the two germline ends. The CDR3 loop spans 14 amino acids. CDR3 nucleotide sequence: TGTGCCAGCAGTTTGCCCGGACAGTTGGGTGAAGCTTTCTTT. Residues: CASSLPGQLGEAFF.

The rearrangement uses TRBV18 and TRBJ1-5; no definite D call. CDR3 length: 14 residues. With 2 bases removed from V and 2 bases from J, the gap between germline ends came to 7 bases. Germline V gene sequence: CDR1 KGHSH, CDR2 LQKENI. Written as DNA, the CDR3 is TGTGCCAGCTCACCAAGCATTGGCAATCAGCCCCAGCATTTT. It specifies CASSPSIGNQPQHF.

V and J are TRBV27 and TRBJ2-1; tentatively, D is TRBD2 (10 bases). Deletions cut 3 bases from V and 7 bases from J, with 22 bases between. From germline, CDR1 is MNHEY and CDR2 SMNVEV (reference sequence). The CDR3 spans 17 residues. The CDR3 here is CASSFPRTSGQGNEQFF. The DNA of the CDR3 is TGTGCCAGCAGTTTCCCTAGGACTAGCGGACAGGGGAATGAGCAGTTCTTC.

This clone has only one observation. CDR3 in amino acids: CASVEGQAEAGELFF. The CDR3 DNA reads TGCGCCAGCGTCGAGGGCCAGGCCGAGGCCGGGGAGCTGTTTTTT. V usage is TRBV5-1 and J usage is TRBJ2-2; D possibly corresponds to TRBD2 (5 bases). The CDR3 totals 15 residues. Trimming removed 7 bases from V and 6 bases from J, with 19 bases in between. The V gene's germline CDR1 is SGHRS and CDR2 YFSETQ.

The chain employs TRBV28 and TRBJ2-7, with 10 bases fitting TRBD1. CDR3 length: 13 residues. Unmatched junction bases numbered 4, after V lost 5 bases and J lost 6 bases. The germline gives CDR1 MDHEN, CDR2 SYDVKM. The chain's CDR3 is CASSRGQGGEQYF. The CDR3 DNA sequence: TGTGCCAGCAGTAGAGGACAGGGGGGCGAGCAGTACTTC.

The sample holds a few counts of this clone. The rearrangement joins TRBV2 to TRBJ2-7, with TRBD2 matching over 8 bases. The CDR3 loop spans 15 amino acids. V trimming: 6 bases; J trimming: 4 bases; junction bases outside the gene matches: 11. The germline V gene has CDR1 SNHLY and CDR2 FYNNEI. Here the CDR3 DNA reads TGTGCCAGCAGCGCGGAGCGGGAGCAATTTTACGAGCAGTACTTC. It codes for CASSAEREQFYEQYF.

The chain recombines TRBV9 with TRBJ2-1; 8 nucleotides match TRBD2. The CDR3 is 15 amino acids. V lost 1 base to trimming and J lost 4 bases; unmatched junction nucleotides: 4. Germline CDR1 is SGDLS and CDR2 is YYNGEE. The CDR3 DNA sequence: TGTGCCAGCAGCGTACTGCTAGCGGGTTACAATGAGCAGTTCTTC. Its protein product is CASSVLLAGYNEQFF.

The table lists this clone with a few counts. The rearrangement links TRBV28 to TRBJ2-1, with D perhaps TRBD2 (5 bases). The germline gives CDR1 MDHEN, CDR2 SYDVKM. Trimming removed 2 bases at V and 7 bases at J, with 12 bases between. The CDR3 consists of 14 residues. Here the CDR3 reads CASSLGGAMNEQFF. CDR3 sequence (DNA): TGTGCCAGCAGTTTAGGAGGAGCTATGAATGAGCAGTTCTTC.

The chain joins TRBV5-1 to TRBJ2-7; TRBD1 agrees at 10 bases. Germline loops: CDR1 SGHRS, CDR2 YFSETQ. J gave up 7 bases and V 4 bases, and 14 bases lay outside the gene matches. This CDR3 has 16 residues. The CDR3 nucleotides are TGCGCCAGCAGCGCGCCAGGGGGGACAGGGGTTGGAGAGCAGTACTTC. Amino acid sequence: CASSAPGGTGVGEQYF.

This sequence joins TRBV4-3 and TRBJ1-4; TRBD1 is a possible D gene (5 bases). The CDR3 sequence is 17 residues long. The germline V gene has CDR1 LGHNA and CDR2 YSLEER. Between the trimmed V and J ends, which lost 0 bases and 7 bases, there was a span of 18 bases. CDR3 nucleotide sequence: TGCGCCAGCAGCCAAGATGTATATGCAGGGTCGCGTGAAAAACTGTTTTTT. It translates to CASSQDVYAGSREKLFF.

This clone was observed a single time. The gene calls are TRBV4-3 and TRBJ2-5; D is perhaps TRBD1 (5 bases). The CDR3 totals 17 residues. Germline CDR1 LGHNA, CDR2 YSLEER. The V gene lost 0 bases and the J gene lost 5 bases, with 19 bases spanning the gap. The CDR3 spells CASSQDVGITGVETQYF. The CDR3 DNA follows: TGCGCCAGCAGCCAAGATGTAGGCATTACAGGAGTTGAGACCCAGTACTTC.

In regard to this clone: One end of the junction is discordant with germline, which a read error may explain. This chain uses TRBV7-7 with TRBJ2-1; D remains ambiguous. CDR3 length: 15 residues. Germline V lookup: CDR1 SSHAT, CDR2 FNYEAQ (reference sequence). The CDR3 nucleotides read TGTGCTAGCAGCTTTAGCCGTTCCGGATACAATGAGCAGTTCTTC. This codes for CASSFSRSGYNEQFF. The variable domain in full, with the rest retrieved from reference TRBV7-7 and TRBJ2-1, is GAGVSQSPRYKVTKRGQDVTLRCDPISSHATLYWYQQALGQGPEFLTYFNYEAQPDKSGLPSDRFSAERPEGSISTLTIQRTEQRDSAMYRCASSFSRSGYNEQFFGPGTRLTVL.

This clone came up a few times. The chain combines TRBV18 with TRBJ2-7, with TRBD2 identical over 14 bases. Germline-derived CDR1 and CDR2 are KGHSH and LQKENI. After removal of 6 bases from V and 6 bases from J, the junction contained 7 bases not matched to a gene. CDR3 length equals 15 residues. The CDR3, as DNA: TGTGCCAGCTCTCGCGGACTAGCGGGAGGAGTCGAGCAGTACTTC. It translates to CASSRGLAGGVEQYF.

CDR3 coding DNA: TGTGCCAGTAGGCCCATGGGGACGACGGGAGTGAACACTGAAGCTTTCTTT. Translating it yields CASRPMGTTGVNTEAFF. The V gene is TRBV5-6, the J gene TRBJ1-1; possible D gene TRBD1, 5 bases. The V gene lost 8 bases and the J gene lost 0 bases, with 23 bases spanning the gap. The germline CDR1 and CDR2 sequences are SGHDT and YYEEEE. This CDR3 spans 17 amino acids.

This clone appeared once. This sequence joins TRBV21-1 and TRBJ1-4; the D call of TRBD1 is as the table states it, not checked on the DNA. TRBV21-1 is a documented pseudogene. There are 15 residues in the CDR3. In nucleotides, the CDR3 is TGTGCCAGCAACAAAGCGCTACAGGGAAATGAAAAACTGTTTTTT. This codes for CASNKALQGNEKLFF.

Only one count was recorded for this clone. This chain links TRBV4-2 with TRBJ1-5, with 7 bases fitting TRBD1. CDR1 is LGHNA, CDR2 YNFKEQ, per germline. Germline trimming cut 4 bases from V and 2 bases from J; bases unmatched to any gene: 8. This CDR3 has 16 residues. This CDR3 reads CASSPDRQGGNQPQHF. CDR3 nucleotides: TGTGCCAGCAGCCCGGACCGACAGGGAGGCAATCAGCCCCAGCATTTT.